This is a list of T cell receptor beta chains from one sample in a study of blood T cell repertoires in COVID-19. Profiling relied on immunoSEQ multiplex PCR, and the TCRdb table lists in-frame clones only, not all of them. The repertoire has some 300,000 clones, roughly 91% of them found once; the top ten carry 1.8%. Sample: peripheral blood. All receptors come from a woman in her twenties or thirties with COVID-19, enrolled during active disease. Both conserved end residues are part of each CDR3.

TRBV29-1	TRBJ1-2	CSVVVRTPYGYTF
TRBV23-1	TRBJ1-2	CASSQSKGVCGYTF
TRBV19	TRBJ1-5	CASRQGNSNQPQHF
TRBV7-9	TRBJ2-7	CASSLGTGGKGEQYF
TRBV6-5	TRBJ1-2	CASRGGQGAWYGYTF
TRBV15	TRBJ1-6	CATSHRVFSPLHF
TRBV5-1	TRBJ2-2	CASSGQSGGAGELFF
TRBV9	TRBJ1-1	CASSTDPASAEAFF
TRBV18	TRBJ2-3	CASSPERDTQYF
TRBV5-1	TRBJ2-1	CASRTAGASNRNEQFF
TRBV19	TRBJ1-3	CASSVQGDENTIYF
TRBV30	TRBJ2-5	CAWIRPGGETQYF
TRBV6-5	TRBJ1-6	CASSYGPNSPLHF
TRBV24-1	TRBJ2-3	CATSKGTGGTDTQYF
TRBV7-2	TRBJ1-1	CASSSRQGGSTEAFF
TRBV2	TRBJ1-2	CASTLTGYGYTF
TRBV11-2	TRBJ2-5	CASALGGETQYF
TRBV6-2/TRBV6-3	TRBJ1-1	CASSSEAYTEAFF
TRBV5-1	TRBJ2-3	CASSLASGSSTDTQYF
TRBV19	TRBJ2-6	CASSTYSSGANVLTF
TRBV19	TRBJ1-2	CASRGTGQDGYTF
TRBV7-2	TRBJ2-7	CASSSRGSGVRRQYF
TRBV19	TRBJ1-1	CASSRTRVTEAFF
TRBV30	TRBJ2-2	CALTPRGLGDTGELFF
TRBV3-1/TRBV3-2	TRBJ1-4	CASSPWGGAEKLFF
TRBV11-3	TRBJ2-3	CASTLAGGIDTQYF
TRBV30	TRBJ1-5	CAWSNRTLNQPQHF
TRBV5-6	TRBJ1-4	CASSYWIGDSEKLFF
TRBV5-1	TRBJ2-7	CASSFGGQGHEQYF
TRBV18	TRBJ1-5	CASSPSRGDRVQPQHF
TRBV19	TRBJ1-5	CASSIITGDERNQPQHF
TRBV21-1	TRBJ2-1	CASSKLAFLRTGGFGNEQFF
TRBV19	TRBJ2-2	CASRKAGVNTGELFF
TRBV2	TRBJ2-2	CASRRDRGSPGELFF
TRBV12-3/TRBV12-4	TRBJ2-7	CASRRQETYEQYF
TRBV3-1/TRBV3-2	TRBJ1-1	CASSQGTAGTEAFF
TRBV19	TRBJ1-2	CASSPNTGEKSNTF
TRBV27	TRBJ1-1	CASSFLLGTPNTEAFF
TRBV7-3	TRBJ2-5	CASSRGREQETQYF
TRBV29-1	TRBJ2-5	CSVGEKTQYF
TRBV5-1	TRBJ1-3	CASSYVPGQGNTIYF
TRBV7-2	TRBJ2-2	CASSFSRGATGELFF
TRBV6-5	TRBJ1-2	CASSPFRGVRGYTF
TRBV6-1	TRBJ2-7	CASSEIPAYRDEQYF
TRBV6-5	TRBJ1-2	CASRAGGYGYTF
TRBV6-5	TRBJ1-6	CASSYGAVNSPLHF
TRBV10-2	TRBJ2-1	CASSGGSYNEQFF
TRBV7-8	TRBJ1-1	CASSLGGRVEAFF
TRBV28	TRBJ1-6	CASSPESYNSPLHF
TRBV5-5	TRBJ1-5	CASSNPDRASNQPQHF
TRBV7-2	TRBJ1-5	CASSSGTGGLQPQHF